This record looks at one TCR beta chain sequence and its context. Its specificity is unknown. From germline, CDR1 is SGHNT and CDR2 YENEEA. This CDR3 has 12 residues. V was trimmed by 0 bases and J by 5 bases, leaving 4 bases between them. PCR employed 60 Vbeta and 13 Jbeta primers. Sequencing used immunoSEQ multiplex PCR; TCRdb keeps in-frame clones, though not all of them. The listing records approximately 110,000 clones. This entry is derived from a study of cytomegalovirus exposure and HLA in healthy donors. Study results and caveats: Earlier results showed most TCR beta V segments being productive about 87% or about 30% of the time. The Asian-associated ancestry cluster reportedly had fewer N-insertions than the 666-donor mean in a later analysis. Later analysis showed TCR association rates varying by HLA locus, highest for DRB1 and lowest for HLA-C.

Despite likely unrecorded immune exposures, the donors were nominally healthy at the time of sampling. This sequence was found in a man aged 40-49 years in good health and CMV-seronegative. The rearrangement links TRBV11-3 to TRBJ1-2; D ambiguous. Sample: PBMCs. The CDR3 sequence is CASSLDTYGYTF. The CDR3 DNA sequence: TGTGCCAGCAGCTTAGATACTTATGGCTACACCTTC.